A selection of T cell receptor beta chains follows, all from one sample in a study of blood T cell repertoires in COVID-19. TCRdb's copy holds only in-frame clones and misses some; the assay was immunoSEQ multiplex PCR. The data show over 400,000 clones, approximately 88% seen once. The sample consisted of peripheral blood. Source of these receptors: a woman aged 45-59 years with COVID-19, enrolled during active disease. Both conserved end residues are part of each CDR3. Each record gives: V gene, J gene, clone size, D gene, CDR3 protein, CDR3 DNA. D genes are given only for firm matches. Only part of the rows carry a size: once, few, many, or a class if the clone is expanded.

>TRBV11-3|TRBJ2-2|.|TRBD1
CASSNRGMETGELFF
TGTGCCAGCAGTAACAGGGGCATGGAAACCGGGGAGCTGTTTTTT
>TRBV5-5|TRBJ1-3|.|TRBD1
CASSSGQGGNTIYF
TGTGCCAGCAGCTCCGGACAGGGAGGAAACACCATATATTTT
>TRBV15|TRBJ2-2|few|.
CATSSRAGELFF
TGTGCCACCAGCTCCAGGGCCGGGGAGCTGTTTTTT
>TRBV28|TRBJ1-3|few|.
CASSLGGGGNTIYF
TGTGCCAGCAGTTTGGGAGGGGGTGGAAACACCATATATTTT
>TRBV27|TRBJ2-7|.|.
CASSLRGISYEQYF
TGTGCCAGCAGTCTCCGGGGGATCTCGTACGAGCAGTACTTC
>TRBV5-4|TRBJ2-7|.|.
CASSSRGSYEQYF
TGTGCCAGCAGTTCCAGGGGATCCTACGAGCAGTACTTC
>TRBV11-2|TRBJ1-5|.|.
CASSFRPGQPQHF
TGTGCCAGCAGCTTCAGGCCTGGTCAGCCCCAGCATTTT
>TRBV9|TRBJ1-2|once|TRBD1
CASSVGRTGLYGYTF
TGTGCCAGCAGCGTAGGTAGGACAGGTCTTTATGGCTACACCTTC
>TRBV19|TRBJ2-7|.|TRBD2
CASSSHGRAPYEQYF
TGTGCCAGTAGTTCCCACGGGAGGGCCCCCTACGAGCAGTACTTC
>TRBV5-4|TRBJ1-2|.|.
CASSSFGGYGYTF
TGTGCCAGCAGCTCATTCGGCGGCTATGGCTACACCTTC
>TRBV5-4|TRBJ2-7|.|TRBD1
CASSSPLPSQGPYEQYF
TGTGCCAGCAGCTCCCCCTTACCCTCACAGGGGCCCTACGAGCAGTACTTC
>TRBV12-5|TRBJ2-3|.|.
CASGLAEFVAYPSTDTQYF
TGTGCTAGTGGTTTGGCCGAATTTGTGGCATACCCTAGCACAGATACGCAGTATTTT
>TRBV6-5|TRBJ1-2|.|TRBD1
CASSFLRGLDYGYTF
TGTGCCAGCAGTTTCCTCAGGGGGTTGGACTATGGCTACACCTTC
>TRBV5-4|TRBJ1-2|once|.
CASRGTWPFGYTF
TGTGCCAGCCGTGGGACATGGCCTTTTGGCTACACCTTC
>TRBV5-1|TRBJ2-7|.|TRBD1
CASSSLPTGIYEQYF
TGCGCCAGCAGCTCCCTTCCGACAGGGATCTACGAGCAGTACTTC
>TRBV6-5|TRBJ1-4|.|.
CASRPDGNEKLFF
TGTGCCAGCAGACCTGACGGGAATGAAAAACTGTTTTTT